This TCR beta chain was recovered during a study of blood T cell repertoires in COVID-19. Germline loops: CDR1 DFQATT, CDR2 SNEGSKA (reference sequence). V gave up 3 bases and J gave up 4 bases, with 4 bases separating them. This CDR3 comprises 11 residues. Method: immunoSEQ multiplex PCR; TCRdb's copy keeps in-frame clones and lacks some. The data hold hundreds of thousands of clones, with around 89% observed a single time. The V call is TRBV20-1, the J call TRBJ2-1; D not resolved. Specimen: PBMCs or T cells enriched from blood (not recorded which). This TCR was sampled from a woman aged 25-40 years who had recovered from COVID-19. In DNA, the CDR3 is TGCAGTGCTAGCGGGTACAATGAGCAGTTCTTC. The encoded protein is CSASGYNEQFF.